The 3 T cell receptor beta chains reported below all come from one sample, sequenced in a study of T cell repertoires in cytomegalovirus infection. A single record per CDR3 protein comes from TCRdb applying MiXCR to the reads. In the table there are just over 450,000 distinct CDR3 sequences, roughly 43% of which are singletons. What these receptors recognize is not known. Sample: cultured PBMCs, taken from culture after CMV antigen stimulation. These receptors were obtained from a human donor in good health (CMV status not recorded). Some clones in this sample may be carry-over from other donors' samples.

The chain uses TRBV27 and TRBJ1-5; D gene uncertain. Looked up from germline, CDR1 is MNHEY and CDR2 is SMNVEV (reference sequence). V was shortened by 4 bases and J by 9 bases, with 13 bases between the two germline ends. CDR3 length: 13 amino acids. The CDR3: CASSSGPTRPQHF. CDR3 nucleotide sequence: TGTGCCAGCAGTTCCGGGCCCACGAGGCCCCAGCATTTT.

This clonotype came up a few times. The chain joins TRBV6-6 to TRBJ1-1; perhaps TRBD1 as D (5 bases). V was cut by 7 bases and J by 1 base, with 10 bases left in between. The germline V gene encodes CDR1 MNHNY and CDR2 SVGAGI (reference sequence). CDR3 size: 13 residues. The CDR3: CASTPGRNTEAFF. The CDR3 DNA is TGTGCCAGCACCCCAGGGAGGAACACTGAAGCTTTCTTT.

This clonotype was observed a handful of times. The rearrangement joins TRBV7-2 to TRBJ2-5; D is possibly TRBD1 (8 bases). Germline CDR1 SGHTA, CDR2 FQGNSA. V was pared by 5 bases and J by 1 base, with 14 bases between. The CDR3 has 15 amino acids. The CDR3 region has the DNA TGTGCCAGCAGCGGACAGGGAGGGACCCAAGAGACCCAGTACTTC. Its translation is CASSGQGGTQETQYF.